The 30 T cell receptor beta chains listed next were all sequenced from one sample in a study of T cells after yellow fever vaccination. TCRdb re-called the 5' RACE reads with MiXCR, one entry per CDR3 protein. This table has hundreds of thousands of distinct CDR3 sequences, about 19% appearing once. Specimen: PBMCs, collected 15 days after the yellow fever booster vaccination. The receptors shown here come from a man aged 25-45 years who received the YFV17D yellow fever vaccine.

This clonotype came up a few times. DNA for the CDR3: TGTGCCAGCTCACCACCGGGCAGCGGGGGGAGCCCAGATACGCAGTATTTT. Protein sequence: CASSPPGSGGSPDTQYF. The chain is built from TRBV18 and TRBJ2-3, with 9 bases that match TRBD2. The CDR3 has 17 residues. V lost 0 bases, J lost 4 bases, and 8 bases stayed unmatched. From germline, CDR1 is KGHSH and CDR2 LQKENI.

In this sample, this clonotype turned up a few times. The chain is built from TRBV4-2 and TRBJ2-7; 7 nucleotides agree with TRBD2. Germline V gene lookup returns CDR1 LGHNA and CDR2 YNFKEQ. V shed 0 bases, J shed 3 bases, and the junction held 5 bases outside the gene matches. The CDR3 totals 15 residues. The DNA of the CDR3 is TGTGCCAGCAGCCAAGAACAGCGGGAACACTACGAGCAGTACTTC. Its protein product is CASSQEQREHYEQYF.

V gene TRBV20-1 combines with J gene TRBJ2-3, with TRBD2 matching over 9 bases. The CDR3 extends over 12 amino acids. Germline CDR1 and CDR2: DFQATT and SNEGSKA (reference sequence). V lost 6 bases, J lost 5 bases, and 3 bases stayed unmatched. CDR3 coding DNA: TGCAGTGCGGTAGCGGGAGTAGATACGCAGTATTTT. Protein product: CSAVAGVDTQYF.

The V call is TRBV5-4, the J call TRBJ2-3; D uncertain. Germline lookup yields CDR1 SGHNT and CDR2 YYREEE (reference sequence). Trimming shortened V by 0 bases and J by 0 bases, and 11 bases separated the two germline ends. This CDR3 is 16 amino acids long. The CDR3 region has the DNA TGTGCCAGCAGCTTGGACTGGGTGGTTAGCACAGATACGCAGTATTTT. Protein product: CASSLDWVVSTDTQYF.

This chain connects TRBV4-3 to TRBJ2-3; 7 nucleotides line up with TRBD2. V was pared by 2 bases and J by 5 bases, with 10 bases of the junction left unmatched. Germline CDR1 LGHNA, CDR2 YSLEER. The CDR3 extends over 16 amino acids. The CDR3 bases are TGCGCCAGCAGCCAACAAACAGGACTAGGTCAAGATACGCAGTATTTT. This gives the protein CASSQQTGLGQDTQYF.

This clonotype was seen repeatedly, ten times or more. V gene TRBV7-9 combines with J gene TRBJ2-3, with 13 bases aligning to TRBD2. The CDR3 totals 16 residues. Looked up from germline, CDR1 is SEHNR and CDR2 is FQNEAQ (reference sequence). J lost 4 bases, V lost 4 bases, and 5 bases had no gene match. DNA for the CDR3: TGTGCCAGCAGCTCGACACTAGCGGGAGGGTCAGATACGCAGTATTTT. As protein: CASSSTLAGGSDTQYF.

The table lists this clonotype with a few counts. The rearrangement links TRBV7-9 to TRBJ2-3; 7 nucleotides align to TRBD1. Trimming at V came to 6 bases and at J to 0 bases, leaving 9 bases not matched to a gene. The CDR3 runs 16 residues. Germline values: CDR1 SEHNR, CDR2 FQNEAQ (reference sequence). The CDR3 DNA is TGTGCCAGCAGACAAAGACAGGGAGAGAGCACAGATACGCAGTATTTT. Its translation is CASRQRQGESTDTQYF.

There are many counts of this clonotype. This chain connects TRBV7-3 to TRBJ2-3, with 14 bases aligning to TRBD2. J gave up 4 bases and V 4 bases, and 10 bases lay outside the gene matches. The CDR3 is 18 residues long. Germline CDR1 reads SGHTA; CDR2 reads FQGTGA. DNA of the CDR3: TGTGCCAGCAGCTCCCCCCCGGGACTAGCGGGAGTAGCAGATACGCAGTATTTT. Translated: CASSSPPGLAGVADTQYF. Using reference TRBV7-3 and TRBJ2-3 for the parts outside the CDR3, the full variable domain is GAGVSQTPSNKVTEKGKYVELRCDPISGHTALYWYRQSLGQGPEFLIYFQGTGAADDSGLPNDRFFAVRPEGSVSTLKIQRTERGDSAVYLCASSSPPGLAGVADTQYFGPGTRLTVL.

The chain has TRBV30 and TRBJ1-5, with D perhaps TRBD1 (6 bases). The CDR3 covers 13 residues. CDR1 is GTSNPN, CDR2 SVGIG, per germline (reference sequence). V lost 2 bases, J lost 4 bases, and 9 bases lay in between. CDR3 bases: TGTGCCTGGAGTTATCAGGGGAATCAGCCCCAGCATTTT. Translating gives CAWSYQGNQPQHF.

This clonotype was seen more than once but under ten times. This sequence joins TRBV4-3 and TRBJ2-1; 8 bases align to TRBD2. Germline values: CDR1 LGHNA, CDR2 YSLEER. The CDR3 length is 16 residues. The trim removed 0 bases at V and 8 bases at J, leaving 9 bases unmatched. The chain's CDR3 is CASSQDLSGREDEQFF. The CDR3 DNA reads TGCGCCAGCAGCCAAGATCTGTCCGGGAGGGAGGATGAGCAGTTCTTC.

This clonotype occurred a few times. V gene TRBV20-1 combines with J gene TRBJ2-1; D perhaps matches TRBD2 (5 bases). V lost 6 bases and J lost 0, with 18 bases in between. This CDR3 has 16 amino acids. CDR1 and CDR2 from the germline V gene are DFQATT and SNEGSKA (reference sequence). CDR3 protein: CSAQSAASSSYNEQFF. In DNA, the CDR3 is TGCAGTGCCCAATCAGCGGCGTCGAGCTCCTACAATGAGCAGTTCTTC.

The genes are TRBV11-2 and TRBJ1-6; maybe TRBD1 (6 bases). The CDR3 is 18 residues long. Trimming took off 4 bases at V and 2 bases at J, with 18 bases between the two ends. CDR1 is SGHAT and CDR2 is FQNNGV in the germline V gene. Here the CDR3 DNA reads TGTGCCAGCAGCTCTAAGGGGGGGGTTAGTGCCTATAATTCACCCCTCCACTTT. Protein sequence: CASSSKGGVSAYNSPLHF.

The J gene is TRBJ2-7, the V gene TRBV28; 7 bases are a match to TRBD1. The V and J ends lost 10 bases and 4 bases, in that order; junction bases with no gene match: 13. Germline V gene lookup returns CDR1 MDHEN and CDR2 SYDVKM. The CDR3 sequence is 14 residues long. The DNA for the CDR3 is TGTGCCACCCAAACCGGGACAGCCAGGTACGAGCAGTACTTC. Amino acid sequence: CATQTGTARYEQYF.

This clonotype was counted only a few times. The chain recombines TRBV27 with TRBJ2-7, with D maybe TRBD2 (6 bases). The CDR3 is 16 amino acids. The V end lost 0 bases, the J end lost 2 bases, and 14 bases lay between the germline ends. The germline V gene encodes CDR1 MNHEY and CDR2 SMNVEV (reference sequence). CDR3 protein: CASSLSSLALPYEQYF. In DNA form, the CDR3 reads TGTGCCAGCAGTTTATCGAGTCTAGCGCTGCCCTACGAGCAGTACTTC.

This clonotype was counted ten times or more. The chain couples TRBV20-1 to TRBJ2-1; a weak D match, TRBD2 (5 bases). CDR1 is DFQATT, CDR2 SNEGSKA, per germline (reference sequence). Deletions cut 0 bases from V and 0 bases from J, with 18 bases between. The CDR3 length is 18 residues. Here the CDR3 DNA reads TGCAGTGCTAGAGACCCCGGTGGGCGGAGGAGCTCCTACAATGAGCAGTTCTTC. Protein sequence: CSARDPGGRRSSYNEQFF.

V and J are TRBV7-3 and TRBJ2-2, with 10 bases lining up with TRBD1. There are 14 residues in the CDR3. Germline V CDR1 and CDR2: SGHTA, FQGTGA. Trimming removed 5 bases from V and 8 bases from J; junction bases left unmatched: 5. DNA for the CDR3: TGTGCCAGCAGCAAGACAGGGGGCTTAGGGGAGCTGTTTTTT. Protein sequence: CASSKTGGLGELFF.

This clonotype occurred many times. The chain joins TRBV11-2 to TRBJ2-1; no clear D gene. CDR1 is SGHAT and CDR2 is FQNNGV in the germline V gene. The V end was cut by 1 base, the J end by 0 bases, with 7 bases between. There are 15 residues in the CDR3. CDR3 sequence reads: CASSLVGYSYNEQFF. CDR3 DNA sequence: TGTGCCAGCAGCTTAGTGGGCTACTCCTACAATGAGCAGTTCTTC.

The genes are TRBV7-2 and TRBJ2-3; D may be TRBD2 (5 bases). The CDR3 has 13 residues. V lost 1 base, J lost 9 bases, and 11 bases lay in between. From germline, CDR1 is SGHTA and CDR2 FQGNSA. The CDR3 bases are TGTGCCAGCAGCTTAGATCTTTCGGGGACGCAGTATTTT. This codes for CASSLDLSGTQYF.

The sample holds a few counts of this clonotype. This chain links TRBV6-6 with TRBJ2-1; 8 bases are shared with TRBD2. This CDR3 spans 13 amino acids. Germline V gene data show CDR1 as MNHNY and CDR2 as SVGAGI (reference sequence). Germline trimming cut 6 bases from V and 9 bases from J; bases unmatched to any gene: 7. The CDR3 bases are TGTGCCAGCAGCCAAAGAACTAGCGGTGAGCAGTTCTTC. As protein: CASSQRTSGEQFF.

This clonotype appeared a few times. This chain connects TRBV28 to TRBJ2-7; no reliable D call. This CDR3 is built from 14 residues. V was trimmed by 6 bases and J by 2 bases, leaving 14 bases between them. From germline, CDR1 is MDHEN and CDR2 SYDVKM. In DNA, the CDR3 is TGTGCCAGCAGACGAGACATGCCTCCCTACGAGCAGTACTTC. Its translation: CASRRDMPPYEQYF.

The chain couples TRBV29-1 to TRBJ2-7; maybe TRBD2 (6 bases). The CDR3 sequence is 13 residues long. Trimming left V 5 bases short and J 3 bases short, with 14 bases between. From germline, CDR1 is SQVTM and CDR2 ANQGSEA. The CDR3 coding sequence is TGCAGCGTTCCCAACGGGAGAGGCTACGAGCAGTACTTC. It codes for CSVPNGRGYEQYF.

This clonotype turned up a few times. This chain uses TRBV7-8 with TRBJ2-1; 10 bases align to TRBD1. The CDR3 sequence is 18 residues long. J was trimmed by 4 bases and V by 0 bases; bases with no gene match: 9. Per the germline V gene, CDR1 is SGHVS and CDR2 is FQNEAQ. CDR3 amino acids: CASSLAGGGQGIYNEQFF. Here the CDR3 DNA reads TGTGCCAGCAGCTTAGCGGGGGGGGGACAGGGGATTTACAATGAGCAGTTCTTC.

V usage is TRBV27 and J usage is TRBJ2-1; 9 positions match TRBD2. CDR3 length: 17 residues. Trimming took 5 bases from V and 8 from J; bases not matched to a gene: 16. Germline-derived CDR1 and CDR2 are MNHEY and SMNVEV (reference sequence). The DNA for the CDR3 is TGTGCCAGCAGTGGTTATAGCGGGAGACAGTCGGGTGATGAGCAGTTCTTC. Its protein is CASSGYSGRQSGDEQFF.

This clonotype was recorded at least ten times. This sequence joins TRBV5-6 and TRBJ2-1; 11 nucleotides align to TRBD1. Germline CDR1 is SGHDT and CDR2 is YYEEEE. V trimming: 3 bases; J trimming: 6 bases; junction bases outside the gene matches: 5. The CDR3 totals 15 residues. CDR3 sequence: CASSWGQGVINEQFF. As DNA, the CDR3 is TGTGCCAGCAGCTGGGGACAGGGGGTCATCAATGAGCAGTTCTTC.

The table lists this clonotype with a few counts. This chain uses TRBV6-4 with TRBJ2-3, with D possibly being TRBD1 or TRBD2 (5 bases each). The germline gives CDR1 MRHNA, CDR2 SNTAGT. This CDR3 comprises 15 residues. V lost 4 bases and J lost 4, with 15 bases in between. The CDR3 bases are TGTGCCAGCAGTGTTTTTGGGGGACCTTCAGATACGCAGTATTTT. Translation: CASSVFGGPSDTQYF.

This sequence joins TRBV9 and TRBJ2-2, with 7 bases matching TRBD2. V lost 2 bases to trimming and J lost 4 bases; unmatched junction nucleotides: 5. Germline V gives CDR1 SGDLS, CDR2 YYNGEE. The CDR3 totals 15 residues. This chain's CDR3 is CASSVRDYSTGELFF. DNA for the CDR3: TGTGCCAGCAGCGTGCGGGACTATAGCACCGGGGAGCTGTTTTTT.

DNA of the CDR3: TGTGCCAGCAGGGAAACTAGCGGGAGGCGGGAGCAGTTCTTC. This gives the protein CASRETSGRREQFF. The chain carries TRBV2 and TRBJ2-1; 12 bases align to TRBD2. Germline CDR1 SNHLY, CDR2 FYNNEI. The CDR3 covers 14 residues. The V and J ends lost 6 bases and 10 bases, in that order; junction bases with no gene match: 7.

This clonotype was counted a few times. CDR3 bases: TGTGCCAGCAGTTCTTCAGGCGGGAGAGGCGAGACCCAGTACTTC. Encoded protein: CASSSSGGRGETQYF. The genes are TRBV6-2 or TRBV6-3 and TRBJ2-5, with 7 bases fitting TRBD2. Germline V CDR1 and CDR2: MNHEY, SVGEGT. The CDR3 is made up of 15 amino acids. The junction had 10 bases not matched to a gene; V was cut back by 4 bases and J by 5 bases.

The V call is TRBV27, the J call TRBJ2-3; D is ambiguous. The CDR3 contains 10 residues. V was trimmed by 6 bases and J by 7 bases, leaving 5 bases between them. In germline, CDR1 is MNHEY, CDR2 SMNVEV (reference sequence). CDR3 in amino acids: CASRNYTQYF. The DNA of the CDR3 is TGTGCCAGCAGAAATTATACGCAGTATTTT.

This clonotype appeared a few times. This chain joins TRBV20-1 and TRBJ2-1, with 12 positions matching TRBD2. The V gene's germline CDR1 is DFQATT and CDR2 SNEGSKA (reference sequence). Losses at the gene ends were 3 bases for V and 7 bases for J; bases not matched to a gene: 7. This CDR3 contains 15 residues. The CDR3 reads CSASLRLAGVNEQFF. The CDR3 DNA reads as TGCAGTGCTAGCTTAAGACTAGCGGGAGTAAATGAGCAGTTCTTC.